This paragraph reports one TCR beta chain. This clonotype was seen repeatedly, ten times or more. Its antigen remains unidentified. Base qualities are not provided; no much larger clone lies one nucleotide away. The V and J ends are trimmed by 0 bases and 6 bases, leaving 14 bases between them. The CDR3 starts with the cysteine, ends with the phenylalanine, and has 16 residues. Just the 48-base CDR3 DNA is kept, in frame starting at base 1. The germline V gene specifies MNHEY as CDR1 and SVGEGT as CDR2. The library was obtained by 5' RACE. The reads were generated on a NextSeq 500. In the TCR library protocol, a unique molecular identifier was attached to each TCR cDNA molecule so that PCR and sequencing errors could be corrected. The published analysis was carried out like this. TCR identification, UMI-based error correction and CDR3 extraction were all carried out with Decombinator tools. TCRs above a frequency of 2 per 1,000, corresponding to the top 1% of the tumor frequency distribution, were defined as expanded. Each repertoire was subsampled 100 times to 5,000 TCRs, after which Renyi diversity was computed with the R vegan package. CDR3 similarity networks were built from amino acid triplet string-kernel similarity, connecting CDR3s with pairwise similarity above 0.82. The public reads were run again by TCRdb, first through fastp at Q25 and then through MiXCR, and only productive beta chains were kept. Each record represents a unique CDR3 protein, reported with the most common genes and DNA among its rows. The V and J calls, along with clone size, are taken from TCRdb and not from the paper's own processing. This sample has tens of thousands of distinct CDR3 sequences in its table, and 5.2% of those were observed once. In total, the top ten clones hold just over 25% of the sample.

The sample belongs to a study of spatial heterogeneity in lung cancer (dated by TCRdb to about 2019). Regarding the complete study: Beta-chain transcripts were consistently detected in greater numbers than alpha-chain transcripts, which likely reflects a higher abundance of beta-chain transcripts. In the raw uncorrected reads, each unique combination of TCR and UMI appeared on average more than ten times. In non-small cell lung cancer, the study made a quantitative comparison of TCR alpha and beta repertoires among multiple tumor regions, matched nontumor lung and blood. TCR repertoire features were related to nonsynonymous mutation counts determined by whole-exome sequencing of tumor tissue. Both alpha and beta chains were TCR-sequenced in samples taken at surgery, namely 220 tumor regions, 64 matched nontumor lung samples and some 53 PBMC samples.

What the work shows at the level of the full study, not this receptor alone: Ubiquitous expanded tumor TCRs were detected in blood more often at tumor resection than at routine follow-up. Additional single-cell paired TCR alpha and beta sequencing was considered necessary to confirm, at a functional level, the hypothesis that regional TCRs recognize regional mutations.

Read against the paper, the sample's time point label means: sample taken at primary tumor resection. Samples were obtained from about 69 patients with early-stage, untreated non-small cell lung cancer from the lung TRACERx cohort. Without any cell sorting, TCR sequencing was performed on whole RNA extracted either from tumor and nontumor lung tissue or from cryopreserved PBMC samples. Only patients with enough RNA available from two or more tumor regions were chosen for TCR sequencing. The chain is made from TRBV6-2 or TRBV6-3 and TRBJ2-2, and possibly TRBD1, on 6 matching bases. The specimen comprised PBMCs, sampled at surgery. This sequence originates from a female donor with early-stage non-small cell lung cancer. The CDR3 corresponds to CASSYSEGVMSGELFF. The nucleotide sequence is given as TGTGCCAGCAGTTACTCCGAGGGGGTAATGTCCGGGGAGCTGTTTTTT.